This entry concerns a single T cell receptor beta chain. The antigen is undetermined. This sample was included in a study of Graves' ophthalmopathy and Graves' hyperthyroidism. Findings of the study overall: Ophthalmopathy progression cases were predicted by the model with approximately 66% sensitivity and less than 85% specificity. Separation of ophthalmopathy from stable hyperthyroidism was achieved by a 13-signature model, at around 90% sensitivity and 81.08% specificity. Most clonotypes expanded in thyroid above 0.001 frequency were present in blood too.

Scientists amplified the TCR beta CDR3 regions from RNA transcripts. HTBI primers primed a first-round RT-PCR, and a second-round multiplex PCR followed. TCRdb re-derived calls from the multiplex PCR reads in MiXCR, one entry per CDR3 protein. There are 500,000 to 700,000 distinct CDR3 sequences in the sample; about 40% occur only once, and about 4.2% lies in the top ten. This sequence was found in an adult man with Graves' hyperthyroidism. Material for sequencing was peripheral blood or thyroid tissue (not recorded which).

As DNA, the CDR3 is TGTGCCAGCAGCTTTGGCGGGACAGGGGATTCACCCCTCCACTTT. Protein sequence: CASSFGGTGDSPLHF. V gene TRBV5-6 combines with J gene TRBJ1-6, with 10 bases aligning to TRBD1. The CDR3 has 15 residues. Looked up from germline, CDR1 is SGHDT and CDR2 is YYEEEE. Trimming at V came to 2 bases and at J to 8 bases, leaving 4 bases not matched to a gene.